This TCR beta chain is drawn from a study of CD8 T cells in Susac syndrome. Reverse transcription used roughly 0.45 to 1 ug RNA and random hexamers. It was immunoSEQ multiplex PCR that amplified TCR beta CDR3 across 54 Vbeta and 13 Jbeta. Each CDR3 protein gets one entry after TCRdb re-called the immunoSEQ multiplex PCR reads with MiXCR. The table has 100,000 to 150,000 distinct CDR3 sequences, approximately 96% seen once. Trimming took off 1 base at V and 0 bases at J, with 13 bases between the two ends. Looked up from germline, CDR1 is LGHDT and CDR2 is YNNKEL (reference sequence). The length of the CDR3 is 17 residues. Sequencing of TCR beta was performed on blood CD8+ T cells and on blood CD4+ T cells. Both CD4+ and CD8+ T cells were negatively isolated, and TEMRA cells underwent FACS enrichment.

This clonotype was sampled from a human donor in good health. The chain is built from TRBV3-1 and TRBJ2-1; D might be TRBD1 (6 bases). Sequenced sample: CD4+ T cells from PBMCs. In nucleotides, the CDR3 is TGTGCCAGCAGCCAAGGTCAGGGGCCCCTCTCCTACAATGAGCAGTTCTTC. Protein: CASSQGQGPLSYNEQFF.